This entry is about one T cell receptor beta chain. Its cognate antigen is unknown. The data derive from a study of PD-1 blockade in classical Hodgkin lymphoma. Clones were read by immunoSEQ multiplex PCR, and TCRdb kept only the in-frame ones, dropping some. This table holds more than 20,000 clones, approximately 90% found once. V was pared by 4 bases and J by 2 bases, with 6 bases of the junction left unmatched. From germline, CDR1 is SGHNT and CDR2 YYREEE (reference sequence). The CDR3 extends over 15 amino acids. The time point was: cycle 4 day 1 (C4D1), after 6 weeks of nivolumab. Relapse was seen in all patients after autologous stem cell transplantation, and brentuximab vedotin exposure was variable. Overall study results and limits: Factors driving the repertoire differences, possibly disease activity or prior therapy, remain undefined. At C4D1, TCR diversity had climbed significantly for CD4+ cells, though not for CD8+ cells. Patients with a complete response exhibited baseline diversity comparable to newly diagnosed patients. Diminished baseline TCR diversity has been reported in newly diagnosed patients relative to healthy donors.

The V and J genes are TRBV5-4 and TRBJ2-5; 9 bases line up with TRBD1. The clonotype comes from a human donor with classical Hodgkin lymphoma. The sequenced sample was peripheral blood mononuclear cells (PBMCs), obtained before the fourth cycle of nivolumab. CDR3 in amino acids: CASSKGQGWQETQYF. CDR3 DNA: TGTGCCAGCAGCAAGGGACAGGGTTGGCAAGAGACCCAGTACTTC.